Reported below is one T cell receptor beta chain. Its antigen is currently unknown. This sample is part of a study of OX40 agonist ivuxolimab in advanced cancers. Study-level findings and limits: Average numbers of expanded clones were greater in CD8+ T cells than in CD4+. Compared with others, partial responders at 0.1-3.0 mg/kg displayed clonal expansion among the lowest.

Germline V gives CDR1 SNHLY, CDR2 FYNNEI. V was pared by 4 bases and J by 4 bases, with 21 bases between. This CDR3 spans 17 amino acids. Libraries were prepared by immunoSEQ multiplex PCR; TCRdb keeps only in-frame clonotypes and omits some of them. The table shows some 82,000 clones, with approximately 95% occurring only once. Sequencing used CD4+ or CD8+ T cells sorted from blood, obtained in a trial of the OX40 agonist ivuxolimab. The chain employs TRBV2 and TRBJ2-3, with D perhaps TRBD2 (6 bases). The source of this sequence is an adult with an advanced solid tumor such as melanoma, head and neck, liver or kidney cancer. The CDR3 DNA sequence: TGTGCCAGCAGTGGAATCGTGTCTAGCGCTTGGGCAGATACGCAGTATTTT. Its translation: CASSGIVSSAWADTQYF.